This paragraph reports one TCR beta chain. Germline trimming cut 5 bases from V and 6 bases from J; bases unmatched to any gene: 5. CDR3 length: 13 amino acids. The germline V gene encodes CDR1 LNHDA and CDR2 SQIVND (reference sequence). These data belong to a study of sequential checkpoint blockade in melanoma. Treatment noted: randomized to nivolumab then ipilimumab (arm A) or the reverse (arm B). Using immunoSEQ multiplex PCR, the repertoire was profiled, and TCRdb retains in-frame clones only, with some absent. The sample yields more than 30,000 clones, 32% seen once. This specimen was tumor tissue (inferred from file names), taken from a patient given nivolumab and ipilimumab in sequence. This TCR derives from a human donor with melanoma. The J gene is TRBJ1-2, the V gene TRBV19, with 8 nucleotides matching TRBD1. Written as DNA, the CDR3 is TGTGCCAGTAGTCAACAGGGGGGAGATGGCTACACCTTC. Protein: CASSQQGGDGYTF.